This T cell receptor beta chain was recorded in a study of Tregs in tolerant kidney transplant recipients. CDR3 length: 15 amino acids. J was trimmed by 4 bases and V by 6 bases; bases with no gene match: 6. Germline V CDR1 and CDR2: SQVTM, ANQGSEA. Some clones are missing from TCRdb's copy, which holds only in-frame ones; the method was immunoSEQ multiplex PCR. The top ten clones hold approximately 1.5% of a sample with tens of thousands of clones, roughly 93% of them seen once. The nonmyeloablative bone marrow transplants came from related graft donors, with transient mixed chimerism. The sample in question was CD4+ T cells from blood (PBMCs), obtained 12 months after the transplant. The sequence came from a human patient who received a combined kidney and bone marrow transplant. Among the T cells, some may be from the graft donor. V usage is TRBV29-1 and J usage is TRBJ1-4, with 12 positions matching TRBD1. In nucleotides, the CDR3 is TGCAGCGTCGGGGGACAGGGGGCGGGTAATGAAAAACTGTTTTTT. Protein: CSVGGQGAGNEKLFF.